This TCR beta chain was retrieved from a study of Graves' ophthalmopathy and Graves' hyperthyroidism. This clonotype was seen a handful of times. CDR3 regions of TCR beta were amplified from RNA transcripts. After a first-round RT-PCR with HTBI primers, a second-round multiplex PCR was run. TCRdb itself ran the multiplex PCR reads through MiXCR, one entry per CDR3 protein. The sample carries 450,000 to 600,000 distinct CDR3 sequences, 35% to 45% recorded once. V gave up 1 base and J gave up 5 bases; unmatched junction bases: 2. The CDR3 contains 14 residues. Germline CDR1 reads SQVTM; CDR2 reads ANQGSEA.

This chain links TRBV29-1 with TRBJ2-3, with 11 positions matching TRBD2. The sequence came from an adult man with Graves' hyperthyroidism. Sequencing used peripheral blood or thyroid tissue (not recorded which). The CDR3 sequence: CSVEVLAGEDTQYF. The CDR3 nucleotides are TGCAGCGTTGAAGTACTAGCGGGAGAAGATACGCAGTATTTT.